The T cell receptor beta chain under discussion was sequenced for a study of blood T cell repertoires in COVID-19 (dated by TCRdb to the early 2020s). For the study in its entirety: Samples covering the acute and convalescent phases of COVID-19 were provided by collaborators in the United States, Italy and Spain. Where available, HLA class I and class II types were taken from metadata supplied by the sample provider and were not determined by assay-based typing. The samples were drawn from the first 160 participants of the ongoing ImmuneRACE study and from some 1,300 subjects provided by 6 global collaborators. The dataset comprised deeply sampled blood TCRbeta repertoires from subjects exposed to, actively infected with, or recovered from COVID-19. The prospective study material was composed of cDNA or gDNA derived from T cells, B-cell-depleted T cells, or PBMCs. Nearly every sample came with metadata listing a de-identified subject ID, COVID-19 status, age in years and sex. The repertoires were released in a freely available public database intended as a resource for research on the immune response to SARS-CoV-2. What the study reported, not specific to this receptor: The quantity of clinical and demographic metadata differed by source and by participant and was supplied without curation.

Participants in the prospective study were aged about 18 to 95 years, lived in about two dozen United States geographic areas, and enrolled through a virtual design. In the prospective study, cohorts were assigned on the basis of participant-reported clinical history obtained from a screening survey and a study questionnaire. Exposed participants had been in contact, within 2 weeks of entering the study, with a person who had a PCR-confirmed or clinician-diagnosed case of COVID-19. In the prospective study, whole blood, serum and a nasopharyngeal or oropharyngeal swab were collected from each participant by mobile phlebotomists. Participants in the prospective study had the option to provide additional blood draws and questionnaires over a 2-month period. Before DNA extraction, blood samples from the prospective study were shipped at room temperature or frozen. Concerning this clone: Its antigen is currently not known. The sample holds no much larger clone one base away, and base qualities are not on file.

The immunoSEQ Assay, a bias-controlled multiplex PCR, was used to amplify TCRbeta CDR3 regions from genomic DNA. In the authors' own workflow: The number of nucleated cells in each sample was estimated by amplification of reference gene primers within the assay. To quantify the absolute abundance of each unique TCRbeta CDR3 rearrangement, sequence reads were collapsed and filtered. For each sample, productive Simpson clonality was calculated as the square root of Simpson's diversity index across productive rearrangements. What TCRdb holds here is the immuneACCESS table cut down to in-frame rearrangements. Part of the clones is not present; checked against another copy, under half of the missing clones reflect an unresolved V gene, and the others are unexplained. V and J calls plus clone size are reproduced from that table; the DNA served to infer D and trimming. The sample profile shows roughly 200,000 clones; 75% to 90% of them were found once. The top ten clonotypes cover around 4% of the sample.

Sequencing was carried out using PBMCs or T cells enriched from blood (not recorded which). This receptor was obtained from a woman in her thirties who had been exposed to COVID-19.

DNA sequence: TGTGCCAGCACCATTGTTTTTAACTATGGCTACACCTTC. Translated, it reads CASTIVFNYGYTF. The V and J segments used are TRBV12-3 or TRBV12-4 and TRBJ1-2; no D gene is confidently identified. V is pared back by 7 bases and J by 1 base, with 10 bases lying between the germline termini. Including the terminal cysteine and phenylalanine, the CDR3 comprises 13 residues. Left in the record is the CDR3 DNA by itself, 39 bases read in frame from the first base.